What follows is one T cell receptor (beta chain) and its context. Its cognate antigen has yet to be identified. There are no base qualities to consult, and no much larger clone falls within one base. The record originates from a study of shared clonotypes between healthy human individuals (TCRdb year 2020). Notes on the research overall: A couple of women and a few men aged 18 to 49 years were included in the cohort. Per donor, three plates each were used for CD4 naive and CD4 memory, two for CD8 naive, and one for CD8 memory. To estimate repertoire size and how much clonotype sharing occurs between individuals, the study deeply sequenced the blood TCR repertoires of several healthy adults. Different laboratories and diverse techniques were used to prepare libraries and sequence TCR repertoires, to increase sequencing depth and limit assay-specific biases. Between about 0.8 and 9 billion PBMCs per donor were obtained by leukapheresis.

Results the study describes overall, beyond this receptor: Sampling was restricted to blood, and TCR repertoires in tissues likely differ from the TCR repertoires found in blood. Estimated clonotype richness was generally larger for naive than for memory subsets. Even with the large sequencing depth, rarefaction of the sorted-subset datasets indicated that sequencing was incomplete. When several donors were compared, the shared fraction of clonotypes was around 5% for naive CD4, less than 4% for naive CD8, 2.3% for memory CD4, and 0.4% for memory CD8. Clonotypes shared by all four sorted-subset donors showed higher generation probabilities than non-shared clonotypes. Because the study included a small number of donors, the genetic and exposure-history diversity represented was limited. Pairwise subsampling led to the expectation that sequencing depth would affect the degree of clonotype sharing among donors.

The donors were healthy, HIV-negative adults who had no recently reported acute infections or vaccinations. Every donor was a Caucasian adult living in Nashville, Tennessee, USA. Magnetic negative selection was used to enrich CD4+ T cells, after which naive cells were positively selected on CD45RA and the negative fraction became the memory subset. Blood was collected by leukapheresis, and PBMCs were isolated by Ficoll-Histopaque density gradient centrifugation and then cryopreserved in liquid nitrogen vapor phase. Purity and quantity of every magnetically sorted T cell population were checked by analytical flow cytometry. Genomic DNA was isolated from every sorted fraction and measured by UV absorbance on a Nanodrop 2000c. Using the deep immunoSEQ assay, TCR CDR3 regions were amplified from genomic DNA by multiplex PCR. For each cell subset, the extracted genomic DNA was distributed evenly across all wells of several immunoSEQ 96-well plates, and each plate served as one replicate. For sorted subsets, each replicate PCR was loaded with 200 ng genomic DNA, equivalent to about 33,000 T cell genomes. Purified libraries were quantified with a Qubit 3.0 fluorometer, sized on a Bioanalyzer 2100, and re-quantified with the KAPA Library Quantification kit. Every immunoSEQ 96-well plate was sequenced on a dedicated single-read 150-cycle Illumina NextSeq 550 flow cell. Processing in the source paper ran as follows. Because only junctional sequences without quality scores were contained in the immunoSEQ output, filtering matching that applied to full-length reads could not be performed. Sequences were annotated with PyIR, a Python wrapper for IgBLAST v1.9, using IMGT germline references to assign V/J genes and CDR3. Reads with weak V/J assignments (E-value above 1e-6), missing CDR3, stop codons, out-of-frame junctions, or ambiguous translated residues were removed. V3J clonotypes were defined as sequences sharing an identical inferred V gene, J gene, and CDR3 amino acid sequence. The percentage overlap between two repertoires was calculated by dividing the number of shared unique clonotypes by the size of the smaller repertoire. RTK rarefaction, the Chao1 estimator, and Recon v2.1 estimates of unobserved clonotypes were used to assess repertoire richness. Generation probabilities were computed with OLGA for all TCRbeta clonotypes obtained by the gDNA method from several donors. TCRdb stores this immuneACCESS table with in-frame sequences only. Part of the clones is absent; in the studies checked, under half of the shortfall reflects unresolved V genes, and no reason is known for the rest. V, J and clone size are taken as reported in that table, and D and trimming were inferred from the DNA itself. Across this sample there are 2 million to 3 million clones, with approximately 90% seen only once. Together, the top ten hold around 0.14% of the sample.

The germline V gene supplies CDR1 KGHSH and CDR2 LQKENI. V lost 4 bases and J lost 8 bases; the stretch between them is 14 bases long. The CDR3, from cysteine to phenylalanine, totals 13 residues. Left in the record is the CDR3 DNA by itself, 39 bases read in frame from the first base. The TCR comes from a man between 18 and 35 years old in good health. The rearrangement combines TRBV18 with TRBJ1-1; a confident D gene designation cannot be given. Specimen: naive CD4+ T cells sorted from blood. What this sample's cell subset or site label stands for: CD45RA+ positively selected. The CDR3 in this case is CASSLKESAEAFF. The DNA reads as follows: TGTGCCAGCTCACTAAAGGAGTCGGCGGAAGCTTTCTTT. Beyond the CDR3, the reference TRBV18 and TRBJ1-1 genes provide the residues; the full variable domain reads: NAGVMQNPRHLVRRRGQEARLRCSPMKGHSHVYWYRQLPEEGLKFMVYLQKENIIDESGMPKERFSAEFPKEGPSILRIQQVVRGDSAAYFCASSLKESAEAFFGQGTRLTVV.